The sequence of this T cell receptor (beta chain) was determined in a study of PD-1 blockade in classical Hodgkin lymphoma. Whole-study results and caveats: Newly diagnosed patients were said to have less baseline TCR diversity than healthy donors did. With CD4+ cells, TCR diversity rose significantly by C4D1, but not with CD8+ cells. Exclusion removed patients who began nivolumab under 1 year after ASCT.

V was shortened by 0 bases and J by 2 bases, with 10 bases between the two germline ends. The CDR3 spans 15 residues. CDR1 and CDR2 from the germline V gene are KGHSH and LQKENI. Details on this clone: Its antigen remains unidentified.

The assay was immunoSEQ multiplex PCR, and TCRdb's table has in-frame clones only and misses some. The sample has around 96,000 clones; 80% to 85% are singletons. Every patient relapsed after autologous stem cell transplantation, and brentuximab vedotin exposure varied. The material sequenced was peripheral blood mononuclear cells (PBMCs), taken at baseline. The chain employs TRBV18 and TRBJ2-5; a possible D gene is TRBD2 (5 bases). This clonotype originated in a human donor with classical Hodgkin lymphoma. The CDR3 DNA sequence: TGTGCCAGCTCACCACCGGGAACTAGACAAGAGACCCAGTACTTC. This sequence encodes CASSPPGTRQETQYF.